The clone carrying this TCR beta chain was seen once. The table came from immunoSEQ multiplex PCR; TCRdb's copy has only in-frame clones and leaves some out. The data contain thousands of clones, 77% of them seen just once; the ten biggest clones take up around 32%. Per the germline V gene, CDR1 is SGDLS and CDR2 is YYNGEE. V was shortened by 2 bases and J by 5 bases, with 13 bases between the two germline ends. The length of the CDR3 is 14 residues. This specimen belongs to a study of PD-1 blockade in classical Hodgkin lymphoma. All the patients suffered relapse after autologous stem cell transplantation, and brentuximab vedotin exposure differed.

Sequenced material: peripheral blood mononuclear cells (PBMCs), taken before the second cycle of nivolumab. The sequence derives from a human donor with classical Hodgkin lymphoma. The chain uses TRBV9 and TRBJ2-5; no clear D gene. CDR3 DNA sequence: TGTGCCAGCAGCGTTTCCCAGGTTTGGGAGACCCAGTACTTC. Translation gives CASSVSQVWETQYF.